Shown below are 16 T cell receptor beta chains from a single sample sequenced in a study of blood T cell repertoires in COVID-19. TCRdb's copy holds only in-frame clones and misses some; the assay was immunoSEQ multiplex PCR. The data show fewer than 65,000 clones, approximately 90% seen once. The sequencing sample was made of peripheral blood. These receptors were obtained from a woman aged 55-69 years with active or convalescent COVID-19.

This clone was detected once. This sequence joins TRBV4-1 and TRBJ2-5, with 7 bases fitting TRBD1. CDR1 is MGHRA, CDR2 YSYEKL, per germline. There are 16 residues in the CDR3. Germline trimming cut 1 base from V and 4 bases from J; bases unmatched to any gene: 9. CDR3 protein: CASSQASTGWGETQYF. The CDR3 coding sequence is TGCGCCAGCAGCCAAGCCTCGACAGGGTGGGGAGAGACCCAGTACTTC.

The chain couples TRBV2 to TRBJ2-6, with 7 bases matching TRBD1. Unmatched junction bases numbered 7, after V lost 7 bases and J lost 1 base. The CDR3 covers 16 residues. CDR1 is SNHLY and CDR2 is FYNNEI in the germline V gene. CDR3 amino acids: CASNVLTGSGANVLTF. The CDR3 coding sequence is TGTGCCAGCAATGTTCTGACAGGGTCTGGGGCCAACGTCCTGACTTTC.

J is TRBJ2-3 and V is TRBV9; TRBD2 is a possible D gene (6 bases). V lost 0 bases and J lost 1, with 15 bases in between. This CDR3 region has 17 residues. Germline loops: CDR1 SGDLS, CDR2 YYNGEE. CDR3 loop: CASSVGLGASGTDTQYF. In nucleotides, the CDR3 is TGTGCCAGCAGCGTAGGCCTAGGGGCTAGCGGCACAGATACGCAGTATTTT.

The chain employs TRBV6-1 and TRBJ1-1, with D possibly matching TRBD1 (5 bases). V was trimmed by 2 bases and J by 8 bases, leaving 12 bases between them. This CDR3 comprises 13 residues. Germline CDR1 and CDR2: MNHNS and SASEGT. CDR3 DNA sequence: TGTGCCAGCAGTGAAATTAGGGGAGGGGAAGCTTTCTTT. Amino acid sequence: CASSEIRGGEAFF.

CDR3 region: CASSRGYEQYF. In DNA, the CDR3 is TGTGCCAGCAGCCGGGGCTACGAGCAGTACTTC. The chain is built from TRBV12-3 or TRBV12-4 and TRBJ2-7; tentatively, D is TRBD2 (5 bases). CDR3 length: 11 amino acids. The germline V and J ends were trimmed by 6 bases and 3 bases, with 6 bases remaining between them.

J is TRBJ2-2 and V is TRBV5-1; the match to TRBD1 covers 9 bases. From germline, CDR1 is SGHRS and CDR2 YFSETQ. This CDR3 contains 17 residues. V shed 3 bases, J shed 2 bases, and the junction held 8 bases outside the gene matches. CDR3 nucleotides: TGCGCCAGCAGCTACTCCGGGACAGGGATAAACACCGGGGAGCTGTTTTTT. It specifies CASSYSGTGINTGELFF.

V and J are TRBV5-5 and TRBJ1-5, with 8 bases matching TRBD1. Germline loops: CDR1 SGHKS, CDR2 YYEKEE (reference sequence). The CDR3 has 15 residues. J lost 2 bases, V lost 4 bases, and 5 bases had no gene match. CDR3 DNA: TGTGCCAGCAGCCCGGACAGGGAGCGCAATCAGCCCCAGCATTTT. It translates to CASSPDRERNQPQHF.

The V call is TRBV30, the J call TRBJ2-1; 8 nucleotides line up with TRBD2. The CDR3 is 14 residues long. J was trimmed by 4 bases and V by 1 base; bases with no gene match: 3. Germline values: CDR1 GTSNPN, CDR2 SVGIG (reference sequence). DNA for the CDR3: TGTGCCTGGAGTGCGGGCGGGGGGTACAATGAGCAGTTCTTC. The encoded protein is CAWSAGGGYNEQFF.

J is TRBJ2-5 and V is TRBV6-6; 8 bases fit TRBD2. V lost 0 bases to trimming and J lost 2 bases; unmatched junction nucleotides: 5. This CDR3 is 16 amino acids long. Germline V gene data show CDR1 as MNHNY and CDR2 as SVGAGI (reference sequence). The CDR3 DNA reads as TGTGCCAGCAGTTACTCGGTTCTAGCGGGTCAAGAGACCCAGTACTTC. Protein product: CASSYSVLAGQETQYF.

The chain links TRBV7-2 to TRBJ1-1; 8 bases fit TRBD1. Germline V gives CDR1 SGHTA, CDR2 FQGNSA. J gave up 1 base and V 5 bases, and 3 bases lay outside the gene matches. This CDR3 has 14 residues. Here the CDR3 DNA reads TGTGCCAGCAGCGCTCAGGGGGCGAACACTGAAGCTTTCTTT. This gives the protein CASSAQGANTEAFF.

This chain links TRBV6-5 with TRBJ1-5, with a tentative D call TRBD1 (5 bases). Germline V gene lookup returns CDR1 MNHEY and CDR2 SVGAGI. The length of the CDR3 is 14 residues. The V end was cut by 4 bases, the J end by 4 bases, with 11 bases between. CDR3 in amino acids: CASSSSQGNQPQHF. DNA for the CDR3: TGTGCCAGCAGTTCCTCTCAGGGTAATCAGCCCCAGCATTTT.

The chain couples TRBV30 to TRBJ1-4; 9 bases line up with TRBD1. V was pared by 4 bases and J by 7 bases, with 7 bases of the junction left unmatched. Germline loops: CDR1 GTSNPN, CDR2 SVGIG (reference sequence). The CDR3 runs 14 residues. The CDR3 loop reads CAWKFRDRVEKLFF. The CDR3 DNA reads TGTGCCTGGAAATTCCGGGACAGGGTTGAAAAACTGTTTTTT.

This clone was detected once. The V and J genes are TRBV25-1 and TRBJ2-7; 10 nucleotides match TRBD1. Trimming took 3 bases from V and 3 from J; bases not matched to a gene: 5. The CDR3 extends over 15 amino acids. Per the germline V gene, CDR1 is MGHDK and CDR2 is SYGVNS. DNA for the CDR3: TGTGCCAGCAGTGATTCGACAGGGGGCATCTACGAGCAGTACTTC. Encoded protein: CASSDSTGGIYEQYF.

V gene TRBV30 combines with J gene TRBJ2-1; 13 nucleotides line up with TRBD2. The CDR3 spans 13 residues. Germline CDR1 and CDR2: GTSNPN and SVGIG (reference sequence). V trimming: 5 bases; J trimming: 7 bases; junction bases outside the gene matches: 2. CDR3 DNA: TGTGCCTGGGGACTAGCGGGAGCGAATGAGCAGTTCTTC. This sequence encodes CAWGLAGANEQFF.

The J gene is TRBJ1-1, the V gene TRBV5-1, with D possibly matching TRBD1 (5 bases). The ends were cut back, 3 bases at V and 1 base at J, with 10 bases in the middle. The germline gives CDR1 SGHRS, CDR2 YFSETQ. The CDR3 covers 14 residues. CDR3 residues: CASSSLTGNTEAFF. The CDR3 DNA reads TGCGCCAGCAGCTCCCTCACAGGGAACACTGAAGCTTTCTTT.

The chain recombines TRBV5-1 with TRBJ1-2; 11 nucleotides agree with TRBD1. The V and J ends lost 2 bases and 8 bases, in that order; junction bases with no gene match: 8. CDR3 length: 15 amino acids. Germline lookup yields CDR1 SGHRS and CDR2 YFSETQ. The CDR3 loop reads CASSFAGTGGEGYTF. The CDR3 bases are TGCGCCAGCAGCTTTGCCGGGACAGGGGGAGAGGGCTACACCTTC. Together with reference TRBV5-1 and TRBJ1-2, the CDR3 gives the full variable domain: KAGVTQTPRYLIKTRGQQVTLSCSPISGHRSVSWYQQTPGQGLQFLFEYFSETQRNKGNFPGRFSGRQFSNSRSEMNVSTLELGDSALYLCASSFAGTGGEGYTFGSGTRLTVV.